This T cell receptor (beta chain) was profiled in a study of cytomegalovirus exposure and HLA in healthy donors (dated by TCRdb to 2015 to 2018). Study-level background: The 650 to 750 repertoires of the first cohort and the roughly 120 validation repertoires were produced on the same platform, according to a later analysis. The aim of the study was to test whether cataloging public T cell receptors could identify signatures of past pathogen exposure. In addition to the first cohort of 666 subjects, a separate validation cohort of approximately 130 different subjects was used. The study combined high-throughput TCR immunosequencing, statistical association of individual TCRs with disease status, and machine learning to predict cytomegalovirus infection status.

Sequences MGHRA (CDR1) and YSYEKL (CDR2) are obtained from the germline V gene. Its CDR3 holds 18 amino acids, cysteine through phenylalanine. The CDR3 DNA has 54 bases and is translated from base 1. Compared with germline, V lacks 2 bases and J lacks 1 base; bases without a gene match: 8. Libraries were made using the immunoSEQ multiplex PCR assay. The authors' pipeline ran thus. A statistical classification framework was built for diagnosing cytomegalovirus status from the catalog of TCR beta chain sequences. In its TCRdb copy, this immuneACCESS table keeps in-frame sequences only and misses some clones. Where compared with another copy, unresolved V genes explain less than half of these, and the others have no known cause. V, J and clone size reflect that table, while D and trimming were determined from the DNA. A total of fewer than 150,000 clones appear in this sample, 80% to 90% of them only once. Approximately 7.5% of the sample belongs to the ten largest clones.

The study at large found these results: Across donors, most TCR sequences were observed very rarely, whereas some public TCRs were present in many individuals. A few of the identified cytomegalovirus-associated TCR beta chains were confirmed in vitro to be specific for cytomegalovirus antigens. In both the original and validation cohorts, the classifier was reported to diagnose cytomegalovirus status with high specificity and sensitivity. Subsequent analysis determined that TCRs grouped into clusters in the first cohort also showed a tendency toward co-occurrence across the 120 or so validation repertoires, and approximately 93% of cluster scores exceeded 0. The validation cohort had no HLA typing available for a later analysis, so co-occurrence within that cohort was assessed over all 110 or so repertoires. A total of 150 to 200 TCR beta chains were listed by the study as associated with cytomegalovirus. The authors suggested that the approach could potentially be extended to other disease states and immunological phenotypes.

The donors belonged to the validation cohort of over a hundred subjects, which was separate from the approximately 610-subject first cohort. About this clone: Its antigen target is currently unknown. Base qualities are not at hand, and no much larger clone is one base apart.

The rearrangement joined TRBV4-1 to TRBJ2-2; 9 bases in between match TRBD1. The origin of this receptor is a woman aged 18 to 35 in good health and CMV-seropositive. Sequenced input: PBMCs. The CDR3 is CASSQKQGGQGNTGELFF. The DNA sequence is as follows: TGCGCCAGCAGCCAAAAACAGGGGGGACAGGGGAACACCGGGGAGCTGTTTTTT.